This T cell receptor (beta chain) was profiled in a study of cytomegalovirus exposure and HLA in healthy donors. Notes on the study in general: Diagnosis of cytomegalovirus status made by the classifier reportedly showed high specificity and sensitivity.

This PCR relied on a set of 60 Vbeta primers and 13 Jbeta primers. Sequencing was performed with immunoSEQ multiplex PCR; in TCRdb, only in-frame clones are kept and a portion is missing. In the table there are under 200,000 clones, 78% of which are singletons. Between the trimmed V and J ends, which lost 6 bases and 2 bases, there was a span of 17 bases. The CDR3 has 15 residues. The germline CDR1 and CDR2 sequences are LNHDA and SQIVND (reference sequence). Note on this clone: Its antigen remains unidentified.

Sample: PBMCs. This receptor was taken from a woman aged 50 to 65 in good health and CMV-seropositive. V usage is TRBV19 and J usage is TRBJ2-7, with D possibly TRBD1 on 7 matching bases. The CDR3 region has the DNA TGTGCCAGTAGCCCCGTTGCAGGGGGGACCTACGAGCAGTACTTC. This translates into CASSPVAGGTYEQYF.